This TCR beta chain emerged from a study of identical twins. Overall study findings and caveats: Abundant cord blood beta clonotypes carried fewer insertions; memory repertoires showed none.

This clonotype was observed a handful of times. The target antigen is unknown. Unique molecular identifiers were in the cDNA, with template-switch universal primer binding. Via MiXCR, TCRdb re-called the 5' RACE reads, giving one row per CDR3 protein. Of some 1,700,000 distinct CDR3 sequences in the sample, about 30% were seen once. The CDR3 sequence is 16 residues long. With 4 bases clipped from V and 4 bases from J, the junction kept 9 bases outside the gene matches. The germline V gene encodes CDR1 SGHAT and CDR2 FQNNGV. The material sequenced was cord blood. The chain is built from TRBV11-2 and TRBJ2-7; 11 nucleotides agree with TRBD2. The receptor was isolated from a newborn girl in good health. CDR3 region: CASSSIAGGRGYEQYF. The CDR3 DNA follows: TGTGCCAGCAGCTCCATAGCGGGGGGGCGTGGATACGAGCAGTACTTC.